This entry lists 30 T cell receptor beta chains sequenced from one sample in a study of siplizumab effects on memory and regulatory T cells. Clones were sequenced by immunoSEQ multiplex PCR, and TCRdb holds only the in-frame ones, with some missing. In the table there are 100,000 to 120,000 clones, roughly 92% of which are singletons. Sequencing was done on a sample of CD4+ T cells sorted from blood. These receptors all stem from a human donor in good health.

The chain links TRBV6-1 to TRBJ1-5; tentative D call: TRBD1 (5 bases). CDR1 and CDR2 (germline): MNHNS, SASEGT. The CDR3 covers 15 residues. V lost 0 bases and J 4 bases, leaving 10 bases between the germline ends. CDR3 coding DNA: TGTGCCAGCAGTGAAGCGGGGGGGGTAAATCAGCCCCAGCATTTT. It translates to CASSEAGGVNQPQHF.

In its sample, this clone was seen once. The chain combines TRBV4-1 with TRBJ2-7; D call uncertain. The V and J ends lost 1 base and 0 bases respectively, with 10 bases between them. Germline V lookup: CDR1 MGHRA, CDR2 YSYEKL. The CDR3 length is 15 residues. The CDR3, as DNA: TGCGCCAGCAGCCAAGTCCCGGTCGTCTCCTACGAGCAGTACTTC. Its protein product is CASSQVPVVSYEQYF.

The rearrangement uses TRBV5-6 and TRBJ2-3; TRBD2 might be the D (6 bases). The CDR3 spans 15 residues. The V end was cut by 3 bases, the J end by 8 bases, with 19 bases between. CDR1 and CDR2 from the germline V gene are SGHDT and YYEEEE. In DNA form, the CDR3 reads TGTGCCAGCAGCTCTCTGGAGTGGGAGGAGGGTACGCAGTATTTT. This sequence encodes CASSSLEWEEGTQYF.

This clone was detected only a few times. As DNA, the CDR3 is TGTGCCAGCAGCGACGGTGTCAGGGCGGGCGAGCAGTACTTC. Protein sequence: CASSDGVRAGEQYF. This chain links TRBV7-2 with TRBJ2-7; D may be TRBD1 or TRBD2 (5 bases each). This CDR3 region has 14 residues. Germline assignment: CDR1 SGHTA and CDR2 FQGNSA. Trimming took off 5 bases at V and 6 bases at J, with 17 bases between the two ends.

The V and J genes are TRBV5-6 and TRBJ2-1; D remains unclear. There are 15 residues in the CDR3. The germline CDR1 and CDR2 sequences are SGHDT and YYEEEE. V lost 4 bases and J lost 0, with 11 bases in between. The CDR3 spells CASSLQRLSYNEQFF. The CDR3 DNA reads as TGTGCCAGCAGCCTCCAGCGCCTCTCCTACAATGAGCAGTTCTTC.

This sequence joins TRBV11-2 and TRBJ2-7; D is ambiguous. V was shortened by 5 bases and J by 0 bases, with 14 bases between the two germline ends. This CDR3 is built from 15 residues. The germline gives CDR1 SGHAT, CDR2 FQNNGV. In nucleotides, the CDR3 is TGTGCCAGCAGCGCAGGAGTAACAACCTCCTACGAGCAGTACTTC. Amino acid sequence: CASSAGVTTSYEQYF. Full variable domain (missing parts from reference TRBV11-2 and TRBJ2-7): EAGVAQSPRYKIIEKRQSVAFWCNPISGHATLYWYQQILGQGPKLLIQFQNNGVVDDSQLPKDRFSAERLKGVDSTLKIQPAKLEDSAVYLCASSAGVTTSYEQYFGPGTRLTVT.

This clone appeared once. The rearrangement uses TRBV18 and TRBJ2-1, with 8 bases lining up with TRBD2. Trimming cost V 3 bases and J 3 bases; bases outside gene matches: 4. Germline CDR1 and CDR2: KGHSH and LQKENI. The CDR3 runs 15 residues. The CDR3 is CASSPGLVLYNEQFF. CDR3 in DNA: TGTGCCAGCTCACCGGGACTAGTGCTCTACAATGAGCAGTTCTTC.

The chain is built from TRBV5-5 and TRBJ2-3; possible D gene TRBD2, 6 bases. The CDR3 extends over 17 amino acids. Trimming stripped 0 bases from V and 4 bases from J, with 18 bases between. CDR1 SGHKS and CDR2 YYEKEE come from the germline V gene (reference sequence). For the CDR3, the DNA is TGTGCCAGCAGCTTGGCCGTAAAGGAGGGCGTCGCAGATACGCAGTATTTT. As protein: CASSLAVKEGVADTQYF.

The V and J genes are TRBV21-1 and TRBJ1-6; whether TRBD1, the table's D call, matches the DNA was not checked. TRBV21-1 is shown as a pseudogene. CDR3 length equals 14 residues. The CDR3 DNA is TGTGCCAGCAGCATGGGACAGGGTTACCGCACCCTCCACTTT. This codes for CASSMGQGYRTLHF.

This clone appeared a few times. The V and J genes are TRBV29-1 and TRBJ2-1, with TRBD2 identical over 9 bases. V was clipped by 5 bases and J by 4 bases; unmatched bases: 9. The CDR3 sequence is 15 residues long. Germline V gene lookup returns CDR1 SQVTM and CDR2 ANQGSEA. CDR3 loop: CSVRLAEDLYNEQFF. CDR3 sequence (DNA): TGCAGCGTTAGACTAGCGGAGGACTTATACAATGAGCAGTTCTTC.

This clone was picked up one time. The chain joins TRBV6-5 to TRBJ1-2; D is perhaps TRBD1 (5 bases). Germline V gene sequence: CDR1 MNHEY, CDR2 SVGAGI. Trimming took 2 bases from V and 2 from J, leaving 15 bases between them. The CDR3 consists of 16 residues. The CDR3 DNA is TGTGCCAGCAGTTACGGCCCTTACCGGGGGAACTATGGCTACACCTTC. This translates into CASSYGPYRGNYGYTF.

V is TRBV9 and J is TRBJ2-2, with no clear D. The CDR3 extends over 13 amino acids. Between the trimmed V and J ends, which lost 1 base and 2 bases, there was a span of 3 bases. The germline V gene has CDR1 SGDLS and CDR2 YYNGEE. For the CDR3, the DNA is TGTGCCAGCAGCGTATCTAACACCGGGGAGCTGTTTTTT. It translates to CASSVSNTGELFF.

For the CDR3, the DNA is TGTGCCAGCAGCCCTAGGGGACGGTCAACTAATGAAAAACTGTTTTTT. Translated, it gives CASSPRGRSTNEKLFF. The rearrangement uses TRBV2 and TRBJ1-4; maybe TRBD1 (5 bases). This CDR3 is built from 16 residues. V was clipped by 6 bases and J by 0 bases, with 14 bases between them. Per the germline V gene, CDR1 is SNHLY and CDR2 is FYNNEI.

The V gene is TRBV18, the J gene TRBJ2-2; a weak D match, TRBD2 (5 bases). The germline gives CDR1 KGHSH, CDR2 LQKENI. V lost 6 bases, J lost 0 bases, and 17 bases lay in between. This CDR3 has 17 residues. The CDR3 loop is CASSSQAEGPNTGELFF. The CDR3 DNA reads TGTGCCAGCTCTTCTCAGGCCGAGGGCCCGAACACCGGGGAGCTGTTTTTT. Drawing the rest from reference TRBV18 and TRBJ2-2, the complete variable domain is NAGVMQNPRHLVRRRGQEARLRCSPMKGHSHVYWYRQLPEEGLKFMVYLQKENIIDESGMPKERFSAEFPKEGPSILRIQQVVRGDSAAYFCASSSQAEGPNTGELFFGEGSRLTVL.

The chain uses TRBV18 and TRBJ1-4; possibly TRBD1 for D (5 bases). Germline loops: CDR1 KGHSH, CDR2 LQKENI. The CDR3 sequence is 15 residues long. Trimming removed 6 bases at V and 3 bases at J, with 14 bases between. The CDR3 DNA sequence: TGTGCCAGCTCCCCTTGGGGCGGTGCTAATGAAAAACTGTTTTTT. Translation: CASSPWGGANEKLFF.

The chain uses TRBV7-2 and TRBJ2-2; D remains ambiguous. CDR1 SGHTA and CDR2 FQGNSA come from the germline V gene. The CDR3 sequence is 17 residues long. V was shortened by 5 bases and J by 3 bases, with 19 bases between the two germline ends. The CDR3 nucleotides read TGTGCCAGCAGCCCCGGCATTGGAGCGTCTCACACCGGGGAGCTGTTTTTT. Encoded protein: CASSPGIGASHTGELFF.

The chain is built from TRBV14 and TRBJ2-7; 10 bases map to TRBD2. Losses at the gene ends were 4 bases for V and 3 bases for J; bases not matched to a gene: 12. The CDR3 consists of 17 residues. The germline CDR1 and CDR2 sequences are SGHDN and FVKESK. The CDR3 is CASSRRTSGPPFYEQYF. For the CDR3, the DNA is TGTGCCAGCAGCCGGAGGACTAGCGGCCCGCCCTTCTACGAGCAGTACTTC.

The chain combines TRBV18 with TRBJ2-7; 7 bases map to TRBD2. The CDR3 spans 16 residues. With 5 bases clipped from V and 1 base from J, the junction kept 11 bases outside the gene matches. Germline lookup yields CDR1 KGHSH and CDR2 LQKENI. CDR3 nucleotide sequence: TGTGCCAGCTCAGAGCCTTGGCGGGGGAAATCCTACGAGCAGTACTTC. It yields the protein CASSEPWRGKSYEQYF.

The chain uses TRBV5-4 and TRBJ1-2; TRBD1 matches at 7 bases. The CDR3 is 14 amino acids. Germline CDR1 is SGHNT and CDR2 is YYREEE (reference sequence). The ends lost 0 bases at V and 5 bases at J; junction bases unmatched: 4. The CDR3 sequence: CASSLVGDRYGYTF. The CDR3 nucleotides read TGTGCCAGCAGCTTGGTCGGGGACAGATATGGCTACACCTTC.

The chain is built from TRBV19 and TRBJ2-1; 8 positions match TRBD1. The CDR3 totals 13 residues. The ends lost 7 bases at V and 7 bases at J; junction bases unmatched: 6. Per germline, CDR1 LNHDA and CDR2 SQIVND (reference sequence). The CDR3 sequence: CASTSDRANEQFF. The CDR3 nucleotides are TGTGCCAGTACCTCGGACAGGGCTAATGAGCAGTTCTTC.

This sequence joins TRBV6-1 and TRBJ2-1, with D hard to call. Trimming took 4 bases from V and 0 from J, leaving 10 bases between them. Germline-derived CDR1 and CDR2 are MNHNS and SASEGT. The length of the CDR3 is 15 residues. The CDR3 region has the DNA TGTGCCAGCAGTGCGGTCCAAGTCTCCTACAATGAGCAGTTCTTC. Residues: CASSAVQVSYNEQFF.

The chain is built from TRBV18 and TRBJ2-6; the D gene is possibly TRBD1 (6 bases). V gave up 1 base and J gave up 1 base, with 8 bases separating them. The CDR3 has 16 amino acids. Looked up from germline, CDR1 is KGHSH and CDR2 is LQKENI. The CDR3 reads CASSPQQGSGANVLTF. The CDR3 DNA reads as TGTGCCAGCTCACCACAACAGGGATCTGGGGCCAACGTCCTGACTTTC.

Only one count was recorded for this clone. V is TRBV10-3 and J is TRBJ1-2; D might be TRBD1 (6 bases). Trimming left V 6 bases short and J 4 bases short, with 15 bases between. The germline gives CDR1 ENHRY, CDR2 SYGVKD. This CDR3 is 14 amino acids long. In DNA, the CDR3 is TGTGCCATCAGGGAAGGGGGGACCTCCTATGGCTACACCTTC. This gives the protein CAIREGGTSYGYTF.

V usage is TRBV7-7 and J usage is TRBJ1-2; no clear D. The CDR3 covers 16 residues. Per germline, CDR1 SSHAT and CDR2 FNYEAQ (reference sequence). V was shortened by 3 bases and J by 0 bases, with 14 bases between the two germline ends. Here the CDR3 reads CASSFSLQQANYGYTF. The DNA for the CDR3 is TGTGCCAGCAGCTTTTCGCTTCAACAAGCTAACTATGGCTACACCTTC.

This clone appeared once. The V gene is TRBV19, the J gene TRBJ1-5; D is undetermined. Germline CDR1 LNHDA, CDR2 SQIVND (reference sequence). The ends were cut back, 6 bases at V and 8 bases at J, with 17 bases in the middle. This CDR3 has 14 residues. The CDR3 bases are TGTGCCAGTAGCACGGCCGGACCGCCGAAGCCCCAGCATTTT. Residues: CASSTAGPPKPQHF.

The chain recombines TRBV7-3 with TRBJ2-6; D not certain. Germline values: CDR1 SGHTA, CDR2 FQGTGA. The CDR3 length is 19 residues. Trimming stripped 1 base from V and 0 bases from J, with 16 bases between. In nucleotides, the CDR3 is TGTGCCAGCAGCTTAATAGGGTCTAAACGGACCTCTGGGGCCAACGTCCTGACTTTC. It is translated as CASSLIGSKRTSGANVLTF.

The rearrangement joins TRBV5-4 to TRBJ2-3, with 12 bases matching TRBD2. V gave up 2 bases and J gave up 3 bases; unmatched junction bases: 10. The germline CDR1 and CDR2 sequences are SGHNT and YYREEE (reference sequence). The CDR3 has 18 residues. The chain's CDR3 is CASSLGRTSGGRTDTQYF. CDR3 nucleotide sequence: TGTGCCAGCAGCTTAGGTAGAACTAGCGGGGGGAGAACAGATACGCAGTATTTT.

The gene calls are TRBV5-5 and TRBJ2-3; D might be TRBD1 (6 bases). V lost 2 bases, J lost 3 bases, and 16 bases lay in between. The CDR3 covers 16 residues. CDR1 and CDR2 from the germline V gene are SGHKS and YYEKEE (reference sequence). In nucleotides, the CDR3 is TGTGCCAGCAGCTTAACAGGGTATCTCAGAACAGATACGCAGTATTTT. Its protein is CASSLTGYLRTDTQYF. Together with reference TRBV5-5 and TRBJ2-3, the CDR3 gives the full variable domain: DAGVTQSPTHLIKTRGQQVTLRCSPISGHKSVSWYQQVLGQGPQFIFQYYEKEERGRGNFPDRFSARQFPNYSSELNVNALLLGDSALYLCASSLTGYLRTDTQYFGPGTRLTVL.

The chain joins TRBV6-5 to TRBJ1-1; weak D call: TRBD1 (5 bases). Per germline, CDR1 MNHEY and CDR2 SVGAGI. Trimming left V 6 bases short and J 0 bases short, with 11 bases between. The CDR3 extends over 14 amino acids. The CDR3 spells CASSRQFMNTEAFF. CDR3 nucleotides: TGTGCCAGCAGCCGACAGTTCATGAACACTGAAGCTTTCTTT.

Only a few counts were recorded for this clone. V usage is TRBV5-1 and J usage is TRBJ2-1; 12 positions agree with TRBD2. V lost 5 bases to trimming and J lost 6 bases; unmatched junction nucleotides: 6. The CDR3 has 15 residues. CDR1 and CDR2 from the germline V gene are SGHRS and YFSETQ. The DNA of the CDR3 is TGCGCCAGCAGAACTAGCGGGGGGTCAGGCAATGAGCAGTTCTTC. Protein: CASRTSGGSGNEQFF.